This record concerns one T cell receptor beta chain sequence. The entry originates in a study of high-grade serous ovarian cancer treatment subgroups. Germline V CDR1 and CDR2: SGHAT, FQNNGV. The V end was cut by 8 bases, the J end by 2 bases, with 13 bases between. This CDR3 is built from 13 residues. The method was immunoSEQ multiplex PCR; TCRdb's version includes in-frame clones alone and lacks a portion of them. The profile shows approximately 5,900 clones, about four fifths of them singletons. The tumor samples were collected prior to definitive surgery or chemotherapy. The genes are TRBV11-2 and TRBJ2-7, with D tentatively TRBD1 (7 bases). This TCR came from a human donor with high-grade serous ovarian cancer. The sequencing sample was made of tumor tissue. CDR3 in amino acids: CASRGDSTYEQYF. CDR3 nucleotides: TGTGCCAGCCGCGGGGACAGTACCTACGAGCAGTACTTC. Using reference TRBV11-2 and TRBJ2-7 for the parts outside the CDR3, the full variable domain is EAGVAQSPRYKIIEKRQSVAFWCNPISGHATLYWYQQILGQGPKLLIQFQNNGVVDDSQLPKDRFSAERLKGVDSTLKIQPAKLEDSAVYLCASRGDSTYEQYFGPGTRLTVT.